This T cell receptor (beta chain) was recorded in a study of Ad26.COV2.S vaccination and SARS-CoV-2 variants. Study background: In the COV1001 trial, the donor was in the Ad26.COV2.S arm. Ad26.COV2.S shots went into the muscle once or twice, 56 days apart.

CDR1 and CDR2 from the germline V gene are MNHEY and SVGAGI. Trimming stripped 0 bases from V and 5 bases from J, with 14 bases between. This CDR3 has 15 residues. The treatment was: some 20 received Ad26.COV2.S at low or high dose, single or two shots; five or six received placebo; per-sample allocation not given. Vaccine and placebo recipients were sampled on day 63 after the first injection. Vaccination employed an Ad26 vector expressing the Wuhan-strain SARS-CoV-2 spike. Method: immunoSEQ multiplex PCR; TCRdb's copy keeps in-frame clones and lacks some. Seen here are around 400,000 clones, 90% observed once, and the top ten hold more than 9%.

The genes are TRBV6-5 and TRBJ2-7, with a tentative D call TRBD2 (5 bases). The origin of this receptor is a person aged 18-60 years who received the Ad26.COV2.S COVID-19 vaccine or a placebo. This specimen consisted of peripheral blood, obtained in a trial of Ad26.COV2.S vaccine versus placebo. In nucleotides, the CDR3 is TGTGCCAGCAGTTACTCGACGGCGGCCGGGGACGAGCAGTACTTC. Its translation is CASSYSTAAGDEQYF.